Sequencing of this T cell receptor (beta chain) was carried out in a study of cytomegalovirus exposure and HLA in healthy donors. Some clones are missing from TCRdb's copy, which holds only in-frame ones; the method was immunoSEQ multiplex PCR. The sample contains hundreds of thousands of clones, roughly 83% of which appear only once. This CDR3 contains 16 residues. CDR1 MGHRA and CDR2 YSYEKL come from the germline V gene. The ends lost 0 bases at V and 0 bases at J; junction bases unmatched: 5. This clone was picked up a small number of times. The rearrangement uses TRBV4-1 and TRBJ2-7; 7 nucleotides match TRBD2. This clonotype was obtained from a woman in her late teens or twenties in good health and CMV-seronegative. Sequencing was performed on PBMCs. The DNA for the CDR3 is TGCGCCAGCAGCCAAGATGAGGCTAGCGGCTCCTACGAGCAGTACTTC. Its translation: CASSQDEASGSYEQYF.